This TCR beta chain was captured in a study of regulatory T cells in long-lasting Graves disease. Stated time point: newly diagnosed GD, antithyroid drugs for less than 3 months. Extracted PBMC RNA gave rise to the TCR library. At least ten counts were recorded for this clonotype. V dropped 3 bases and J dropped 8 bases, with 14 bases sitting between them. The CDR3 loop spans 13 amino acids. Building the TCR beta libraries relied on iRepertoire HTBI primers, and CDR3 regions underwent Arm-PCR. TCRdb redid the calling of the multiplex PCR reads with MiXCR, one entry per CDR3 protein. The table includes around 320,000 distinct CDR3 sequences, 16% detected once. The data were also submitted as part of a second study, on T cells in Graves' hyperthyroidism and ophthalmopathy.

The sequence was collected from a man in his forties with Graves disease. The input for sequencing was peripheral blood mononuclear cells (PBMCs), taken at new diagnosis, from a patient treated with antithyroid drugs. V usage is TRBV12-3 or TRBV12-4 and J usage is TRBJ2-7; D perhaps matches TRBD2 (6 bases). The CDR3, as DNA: TGTGCCAGCAGTTTTCAGCGGAGGGGTCAGCAGTACTTC. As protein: CASSFQRRGQQYF.